The present T cell receptor beta chain was sequenced within a study of low-dose radiotherapy and immunotherapy resistance in tumors. Across the study: Radiation delivery to Cohort 1 consisted of 0.5 Gy per fraction every 2 weeks, summing to 6.5 Gy. Treatment consisted of nivolumab 240 mg every two weeks and ipilimumab 1 mg/kg every six weeks, given intravenously to patients.

This clonotype was counted at least ten times. Specified time point: before trial treatment. First-strand cDNA used TRAV- and TRBV-specific primers, covering alpha and beta chains. TCRs were put through 20 PCR cycles of amplification with Phusion. A constant-region primer and the V-primer adapter served as the primer pair. mRNA, once isolated, was amplified by in vitro transcription. Using its own MiXCR run on the reads, TCRdb lists one record per CDR3 protein. Of around 99,000 distinct CDR3 sequences listed, 9.4% were seen once; the top ten hold 0.95% to 1.3%. Source: PBMCs, taken before treatment. This receptor was identified in a male donor with prostate cancer.

The CDR3 DNA reads as TGTGCCAGCAGCGTAGAGGGAAACACTGAAGCTTTCTTT. Translating it yields CASSVEGNTEAFF. The chain has TRBV9 and TRBJ1-1; D is ambiguous. The germline CDR1 and CDR2 sequences are SGDLS and YYNGEE. V lost 0 bases and J 2 bases, leaving 5 bases between the germline ends. The length of the CDR3 is 13 residues.